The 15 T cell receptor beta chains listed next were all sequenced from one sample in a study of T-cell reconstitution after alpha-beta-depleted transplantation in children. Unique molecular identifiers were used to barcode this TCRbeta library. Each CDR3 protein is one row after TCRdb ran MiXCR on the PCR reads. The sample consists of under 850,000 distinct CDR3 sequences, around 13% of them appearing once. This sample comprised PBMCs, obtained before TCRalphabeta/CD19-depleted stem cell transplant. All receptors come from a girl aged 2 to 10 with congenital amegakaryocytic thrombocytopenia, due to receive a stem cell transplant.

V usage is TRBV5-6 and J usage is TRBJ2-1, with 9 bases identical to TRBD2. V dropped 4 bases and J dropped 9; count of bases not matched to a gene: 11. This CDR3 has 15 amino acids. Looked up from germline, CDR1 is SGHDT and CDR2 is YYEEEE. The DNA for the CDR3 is TGTGCCAGCAGCCTACTAGCGGGTTTGGGCGGTGAGCAGTTCTTC. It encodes CASSLLAGLGGEQFF.

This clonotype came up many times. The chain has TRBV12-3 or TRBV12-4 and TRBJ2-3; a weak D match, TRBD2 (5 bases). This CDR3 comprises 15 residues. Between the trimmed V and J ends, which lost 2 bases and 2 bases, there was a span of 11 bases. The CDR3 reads CASSLFVGVTDTQYF. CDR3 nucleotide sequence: TGTGCCAGCAGTTTATTCGTGGGAGTCACAGATACGCAGTATTTT.

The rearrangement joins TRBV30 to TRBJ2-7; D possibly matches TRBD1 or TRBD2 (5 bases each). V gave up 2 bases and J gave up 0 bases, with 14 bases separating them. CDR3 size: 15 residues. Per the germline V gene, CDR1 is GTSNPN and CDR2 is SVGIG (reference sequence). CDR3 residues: CAWSRGRGLSYEQYF. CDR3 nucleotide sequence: TGTGCCTGGAGTAGGGGACGGGGCCTCTCCTACGAGCAGTACTTC.

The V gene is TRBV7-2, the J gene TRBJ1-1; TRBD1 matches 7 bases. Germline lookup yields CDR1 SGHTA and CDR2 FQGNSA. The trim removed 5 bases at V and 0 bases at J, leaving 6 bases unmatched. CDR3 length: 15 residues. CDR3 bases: TGTGCCAGCAGCACCAAAGGGGGCCTGAACACTGAAGCTTTCTTT. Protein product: CASSTKGGLNTEAFF.

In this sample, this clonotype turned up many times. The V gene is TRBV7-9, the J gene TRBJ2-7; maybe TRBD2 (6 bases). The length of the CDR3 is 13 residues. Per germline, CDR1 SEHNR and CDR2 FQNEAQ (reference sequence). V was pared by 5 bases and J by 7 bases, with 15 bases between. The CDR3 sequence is CASSPDGGEEQYF. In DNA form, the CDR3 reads TGTGCCAGCAGCCCCGACGGGGGAGAGGAGCAGTACTTC.

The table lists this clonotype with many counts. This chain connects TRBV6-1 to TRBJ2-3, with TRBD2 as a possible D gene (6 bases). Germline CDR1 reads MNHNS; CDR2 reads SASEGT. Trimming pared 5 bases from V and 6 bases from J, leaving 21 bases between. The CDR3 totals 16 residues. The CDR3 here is CASSHTGERSVDTQYF. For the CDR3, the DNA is TGTGCCAGCAGTCATACGGGGGAGAGGAGCGTTGATACGCAGTATTTT.

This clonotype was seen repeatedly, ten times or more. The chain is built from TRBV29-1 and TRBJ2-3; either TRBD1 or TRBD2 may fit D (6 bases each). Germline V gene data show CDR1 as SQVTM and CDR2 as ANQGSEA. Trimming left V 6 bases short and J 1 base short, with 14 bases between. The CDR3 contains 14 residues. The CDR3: CSVERRGGTDTQYF. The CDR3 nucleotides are TGCAGCGTCGAGAGGAGGGGGGGCACAGATACGCAGTATTTT.

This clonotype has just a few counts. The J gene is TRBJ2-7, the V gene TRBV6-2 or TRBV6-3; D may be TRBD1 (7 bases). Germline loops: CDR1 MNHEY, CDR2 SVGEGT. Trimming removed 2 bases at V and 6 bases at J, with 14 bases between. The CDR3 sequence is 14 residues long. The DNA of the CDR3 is TGTGCCAGCAGTTACCCCAGGGGGGATCTCGAGCAGTACTTC. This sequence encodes CASSYPRGDLEQYF.

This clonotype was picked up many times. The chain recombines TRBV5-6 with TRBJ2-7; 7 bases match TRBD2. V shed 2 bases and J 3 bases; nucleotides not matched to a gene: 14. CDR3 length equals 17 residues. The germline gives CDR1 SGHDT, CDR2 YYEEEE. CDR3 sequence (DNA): TGTGCCAGCAGCTTATGGGGGTTGTCTAGCGGTAACTACGAGCAGTACTTC. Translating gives CASSLWGLSSGNYEQYF. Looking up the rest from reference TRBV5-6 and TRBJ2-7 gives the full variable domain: DAGVTQSPTHLIKTRGQQVTLRCSPKSGHDTVSWYQQALGQGPQFIFQYYEEEERQRGNFPDRFSGHQFPNYSSELNVNALLLGDSALYLCASSLWGLSSGNYEQYFGPGTRLTVT.

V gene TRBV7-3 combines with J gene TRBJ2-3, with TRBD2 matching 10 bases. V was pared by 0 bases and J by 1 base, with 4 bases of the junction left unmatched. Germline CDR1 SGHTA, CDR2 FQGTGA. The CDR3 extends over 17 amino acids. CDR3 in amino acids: CASSLTPSGSGTDTQYF. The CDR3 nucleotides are TGTGCCAGCAGCTTAACGCCTAGCGGGAGTGGCACAGATACGCAGTATTTT.

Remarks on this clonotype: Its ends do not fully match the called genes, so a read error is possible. CDR3: CASSQAIAGGSDNEQFF. The CDR3 region has the DNA TGTGCCAGCAGCCAAGCGATCGCAGGGGGCTCCGACAATGAGCAGTTCTTC. The rearrangement links TRBV3-1 to TRBJ2-1; 8 nucleotides agree with TRBD1. The CDR3 contains 17 residues. Germline CDR1 reads LGHDT; CDR2 reads YNNKEL (reference sequence).

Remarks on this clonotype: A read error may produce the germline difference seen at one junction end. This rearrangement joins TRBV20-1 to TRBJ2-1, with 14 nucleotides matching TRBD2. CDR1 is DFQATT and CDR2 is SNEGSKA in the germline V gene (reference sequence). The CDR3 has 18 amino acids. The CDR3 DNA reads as TGCTGTGCTAGGGGACCCGGGACTAGCGGGAGCCTGAGGTATGAGCAGTTCTTC. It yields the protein CCARGPGTSGSLRYEQFF.

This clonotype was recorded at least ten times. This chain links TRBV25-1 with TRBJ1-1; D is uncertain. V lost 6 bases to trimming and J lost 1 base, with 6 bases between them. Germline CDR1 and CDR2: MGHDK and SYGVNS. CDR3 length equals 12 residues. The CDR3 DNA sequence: TGTGCCAGCAGATCGGGGAACACTGAAGCTTTCTTT. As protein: CASRSGNTEAFF.

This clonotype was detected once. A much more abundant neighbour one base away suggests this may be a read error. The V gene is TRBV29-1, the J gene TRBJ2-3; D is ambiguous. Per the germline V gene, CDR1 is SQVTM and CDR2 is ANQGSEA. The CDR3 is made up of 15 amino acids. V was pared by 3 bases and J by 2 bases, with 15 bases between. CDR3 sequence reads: CSVEGLDLPTDTQYF. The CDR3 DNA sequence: TGCAGCGTTGAGGGGTTAGACCTACCCACAGATACGCAGTATTTT.

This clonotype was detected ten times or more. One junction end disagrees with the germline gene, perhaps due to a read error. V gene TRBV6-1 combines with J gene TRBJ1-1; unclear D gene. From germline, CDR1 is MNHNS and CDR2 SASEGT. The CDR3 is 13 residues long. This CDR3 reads CASSPTPNTEAFF. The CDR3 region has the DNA TGCGCCAGCAGCCCGACACCGAACACTGAAGCTTTCTTT.